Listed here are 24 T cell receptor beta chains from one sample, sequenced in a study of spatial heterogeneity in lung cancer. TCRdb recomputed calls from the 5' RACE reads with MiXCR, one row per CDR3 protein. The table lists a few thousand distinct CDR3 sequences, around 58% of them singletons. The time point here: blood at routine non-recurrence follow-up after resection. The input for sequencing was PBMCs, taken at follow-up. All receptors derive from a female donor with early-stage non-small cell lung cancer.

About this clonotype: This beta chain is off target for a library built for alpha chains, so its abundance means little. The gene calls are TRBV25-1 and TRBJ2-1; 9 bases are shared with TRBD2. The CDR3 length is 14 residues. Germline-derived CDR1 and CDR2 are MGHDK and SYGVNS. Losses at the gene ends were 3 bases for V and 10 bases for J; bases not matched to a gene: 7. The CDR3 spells CASSDSLAGTEQFF. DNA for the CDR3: TGTGCCAGCAGTGATAGCCTAGCGGGAACCGAGCAGTTCTTC.

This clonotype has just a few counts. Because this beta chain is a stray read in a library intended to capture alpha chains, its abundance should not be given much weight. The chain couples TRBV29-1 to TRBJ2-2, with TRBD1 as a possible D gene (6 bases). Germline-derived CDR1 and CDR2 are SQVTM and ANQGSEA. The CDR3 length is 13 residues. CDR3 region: CTAGELDTGELFF. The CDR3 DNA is TGCACCGCAGGGGAATTGGACACCGGGGAGCTGTTTTTT.

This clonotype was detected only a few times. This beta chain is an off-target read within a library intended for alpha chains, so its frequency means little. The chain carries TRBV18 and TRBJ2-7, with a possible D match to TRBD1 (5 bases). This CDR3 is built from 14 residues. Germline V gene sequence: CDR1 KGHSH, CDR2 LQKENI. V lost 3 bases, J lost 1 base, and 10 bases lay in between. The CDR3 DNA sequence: TGTGCCAGCTCACCGGGGCTAGTTTCCTACGAGCAGTACTTC. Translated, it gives CASSPGLVSYEQYF. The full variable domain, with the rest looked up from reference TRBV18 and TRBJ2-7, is NAGVMQNPRHLVRRRGQEARLRCSPMKGHSHVYWYRQLPEEGLKFMVYLQKENIIDESGMPKERFSAEFPKEGPSILRIQQVVRGDSAAYFCASSPGLVSYEQYFGPGTRLTVT.

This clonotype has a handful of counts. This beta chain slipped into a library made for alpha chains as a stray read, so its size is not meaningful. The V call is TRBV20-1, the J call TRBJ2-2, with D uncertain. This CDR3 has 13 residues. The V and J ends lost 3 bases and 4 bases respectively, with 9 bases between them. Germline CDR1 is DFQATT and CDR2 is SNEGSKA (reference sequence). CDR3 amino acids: CSARGGGTGELFF. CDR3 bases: TGCAGTGCTAGGGGTGGCGGCACCGGGGAGCTGTTTTTT.

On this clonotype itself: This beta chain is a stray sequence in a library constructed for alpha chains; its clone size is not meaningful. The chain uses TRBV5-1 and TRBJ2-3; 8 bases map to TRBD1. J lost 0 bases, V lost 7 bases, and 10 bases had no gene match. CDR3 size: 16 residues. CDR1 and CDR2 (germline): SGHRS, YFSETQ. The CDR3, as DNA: TGCGCCAGCCGGCTAGGACAGGGATGGAGCACAGATACGCAGTATTTT. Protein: CASRLGQGWSTDTQYF.

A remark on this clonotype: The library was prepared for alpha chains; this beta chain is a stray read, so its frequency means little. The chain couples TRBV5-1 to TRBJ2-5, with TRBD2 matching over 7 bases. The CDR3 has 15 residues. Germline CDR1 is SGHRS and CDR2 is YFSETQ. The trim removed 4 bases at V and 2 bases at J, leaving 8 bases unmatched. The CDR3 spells CASSPSSGIQETQYF. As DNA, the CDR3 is TGCGCCAGCAGCCCCTCTAGCGGCATACAAGAGACCCAGTACTTC. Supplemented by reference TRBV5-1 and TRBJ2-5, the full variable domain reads KAGVTQTPRYLIKTRGQQVTLSCSPISGHRSVSWYQQTPGQGLQFLFEYFSETQRNKGNFPGRFSGRQFSNSRSEMNVSTLELGDSALYLCASSPSSGIQETQYFGPGTRLLVL.

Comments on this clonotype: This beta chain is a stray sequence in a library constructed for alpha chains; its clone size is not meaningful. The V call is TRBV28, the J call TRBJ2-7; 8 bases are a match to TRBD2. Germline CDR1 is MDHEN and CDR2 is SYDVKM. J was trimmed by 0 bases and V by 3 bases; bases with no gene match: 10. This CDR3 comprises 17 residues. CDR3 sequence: CASSLVDLAGNSYEQYF. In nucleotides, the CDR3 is TGTGCCAGCAGTTTGGTCGACTTAGCGGGAAACTCCTACGAGCAGTACTTC.

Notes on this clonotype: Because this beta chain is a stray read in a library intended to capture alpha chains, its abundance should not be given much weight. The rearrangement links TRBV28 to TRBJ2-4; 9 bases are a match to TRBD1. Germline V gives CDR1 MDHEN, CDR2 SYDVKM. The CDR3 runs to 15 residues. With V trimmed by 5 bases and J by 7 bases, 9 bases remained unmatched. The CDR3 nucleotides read TGTGCCAGCAGTGCCGCCGGGACAGGGAGGAACATTCAGTACTTC. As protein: CASSAAGTGRNIQYF.

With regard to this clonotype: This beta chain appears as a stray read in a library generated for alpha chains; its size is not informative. This chain's CDR3 is CASSPIAGAPLNEQFF. CDR3 DNA sequence: TGCGCCAGCAGTCCGATAGCGGGGGCCCCTCTCAATGAGCAGTTCTTC. V and J are TRBV10-2 and TRBJ2-1; 9 nucleotides line up with TRBD2. CDR3 size: 16 residues. The ends lost 5 bases at V and 6 bases at J; junction bases unmatched: 11. CDR1 is WSHSY and CDR2 is SAAADI in the germline V gene.

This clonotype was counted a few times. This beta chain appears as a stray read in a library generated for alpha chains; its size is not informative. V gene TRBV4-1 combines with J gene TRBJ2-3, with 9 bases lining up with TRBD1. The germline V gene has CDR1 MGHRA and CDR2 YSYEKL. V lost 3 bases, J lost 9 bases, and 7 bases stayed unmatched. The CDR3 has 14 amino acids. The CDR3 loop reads CASSQVRQGGTQYF. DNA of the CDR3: TGCGCCAGCAGCCAGGTTCGACAGGGGGGCACGCAGTATTTT.

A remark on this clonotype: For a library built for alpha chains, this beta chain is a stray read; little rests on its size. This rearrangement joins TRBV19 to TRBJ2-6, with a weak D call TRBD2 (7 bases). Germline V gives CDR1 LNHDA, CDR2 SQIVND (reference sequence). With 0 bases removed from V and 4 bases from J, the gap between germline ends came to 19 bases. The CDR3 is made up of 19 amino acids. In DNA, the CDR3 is TGTGCCAGTAGTATAGATCGGGGGGACACCGTGTCGGGGGCCAACGTCCTGACTTTC. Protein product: CASSIDRGDTVSGANVLTF.

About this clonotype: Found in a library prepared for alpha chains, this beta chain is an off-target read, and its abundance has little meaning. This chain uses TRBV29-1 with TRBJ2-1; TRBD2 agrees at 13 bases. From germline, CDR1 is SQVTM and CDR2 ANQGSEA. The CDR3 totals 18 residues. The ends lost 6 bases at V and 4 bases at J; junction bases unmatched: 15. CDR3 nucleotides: TGCAGCGTCGTAGGGGACAGGGGGACTAGCGGGAATTACAATGAGCAGTTCTTC. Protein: CSVVGDRGTSGNYNEQFF.

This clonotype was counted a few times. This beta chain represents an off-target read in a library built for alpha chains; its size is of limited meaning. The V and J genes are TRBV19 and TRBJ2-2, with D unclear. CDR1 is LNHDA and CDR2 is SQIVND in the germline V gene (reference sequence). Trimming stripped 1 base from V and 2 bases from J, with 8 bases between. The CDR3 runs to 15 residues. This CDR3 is CASSIVKVNTGELFF. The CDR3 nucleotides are TGTGCCAGTAGTATAGTTAAGGTTAACACCGGGGAGCTGTTTTTT.

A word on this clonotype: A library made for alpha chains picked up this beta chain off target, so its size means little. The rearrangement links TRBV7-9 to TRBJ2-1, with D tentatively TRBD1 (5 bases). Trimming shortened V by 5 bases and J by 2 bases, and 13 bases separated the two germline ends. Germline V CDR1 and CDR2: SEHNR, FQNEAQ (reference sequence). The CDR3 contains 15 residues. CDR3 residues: CASSMTEAPYNEQFF. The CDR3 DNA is TGTGCCAGCAGCATGACAGAGGCACCCTACAATGAGCAGTTCTTC.

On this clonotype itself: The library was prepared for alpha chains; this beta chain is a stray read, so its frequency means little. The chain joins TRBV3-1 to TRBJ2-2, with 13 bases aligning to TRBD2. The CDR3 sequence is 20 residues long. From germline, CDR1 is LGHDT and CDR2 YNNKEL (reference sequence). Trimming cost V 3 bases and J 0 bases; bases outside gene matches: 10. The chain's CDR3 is CASSQLGPGLAGTNTGELFF. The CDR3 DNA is TGTGCCAGCAGCCAGTTAGGACCGGGACTAGCGGGAACGAACACCGGGGAGCTGTTTTTT.

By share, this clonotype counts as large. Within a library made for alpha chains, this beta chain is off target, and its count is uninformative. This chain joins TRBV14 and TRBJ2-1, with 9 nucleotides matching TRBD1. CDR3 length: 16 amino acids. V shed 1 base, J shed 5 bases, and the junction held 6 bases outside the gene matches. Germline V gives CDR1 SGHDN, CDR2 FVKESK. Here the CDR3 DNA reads TGTGCCAGCAGCCAAGTGCCGGGACAGGGTGACAATGAGCAGTTCTTC. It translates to CASSQVPGQGDNEQFF.

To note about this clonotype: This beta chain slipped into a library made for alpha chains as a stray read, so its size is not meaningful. This CDR3 is CASSQEGLTGQTDTQYF. CDR3 sequence (DNA): TGTGCCAGCAGCCAAGAGGGGCTGACAGGGCAAACAGATACGCAGTATTTT. The genes are TRBV4-2 and TRBJ2-3; 7 bases map to TRBD1. The germline gives CDR1 LGHNA, CDR2 YNFKEQ. Trimming took 0 bases from V and 3 from J; bases not matched to a gene: 9. CDR3 length: 17 amino acids.

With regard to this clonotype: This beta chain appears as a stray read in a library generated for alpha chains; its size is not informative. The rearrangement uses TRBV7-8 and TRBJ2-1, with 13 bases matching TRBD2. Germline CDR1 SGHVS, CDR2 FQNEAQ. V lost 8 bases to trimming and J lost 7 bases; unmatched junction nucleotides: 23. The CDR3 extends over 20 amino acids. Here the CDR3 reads CASGLLWAIGLAGVRNEQFF. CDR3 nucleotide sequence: TGTGCCAGCGGCCTGCTTTGGGCTATCGGACTAGCGGGAGTTCGGAATGAGCAGTTCTTC. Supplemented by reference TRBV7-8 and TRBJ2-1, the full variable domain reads GAGVSQSPRYKVAKRGQDVALRCDPISGHVSLFWYQQALGQGPEFLTYFQNEAQLDKSGLPSDRFFAERPEGSVSTLKIQRTQQEDSAVYLCASGLLWAIGLAGVRNEQFFGPGTRLTVL.

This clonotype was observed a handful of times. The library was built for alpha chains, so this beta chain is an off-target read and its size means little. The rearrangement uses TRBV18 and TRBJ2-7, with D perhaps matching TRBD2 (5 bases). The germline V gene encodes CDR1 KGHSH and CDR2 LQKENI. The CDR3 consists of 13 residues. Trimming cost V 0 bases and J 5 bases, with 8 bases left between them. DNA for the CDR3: TGTGCCAGCTCACCACCGTCGGGGAACGAGCAGTACTTC. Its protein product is CASSPPSGNEQYF.

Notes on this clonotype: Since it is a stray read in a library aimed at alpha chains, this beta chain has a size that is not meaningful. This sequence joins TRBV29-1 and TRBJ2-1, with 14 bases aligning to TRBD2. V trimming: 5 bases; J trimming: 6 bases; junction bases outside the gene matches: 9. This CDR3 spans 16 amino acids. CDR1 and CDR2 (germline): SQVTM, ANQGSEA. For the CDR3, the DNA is TGCAGCGTTAGGGGACTAGCGGGAGAACTTCCCAATGAGCAGTTCTTC. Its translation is CSVRGLAGELPNEQFF.

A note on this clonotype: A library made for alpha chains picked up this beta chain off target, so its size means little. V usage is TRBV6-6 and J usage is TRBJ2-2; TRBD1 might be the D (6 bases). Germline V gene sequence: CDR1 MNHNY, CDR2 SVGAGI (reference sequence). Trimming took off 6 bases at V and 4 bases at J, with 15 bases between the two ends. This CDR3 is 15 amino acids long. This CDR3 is CASRPGVDGTGELFF. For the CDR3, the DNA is TGTGCCAGCAGGCCAGGGGTGGATGGCACCGGGGAGCTGTTTTTT.

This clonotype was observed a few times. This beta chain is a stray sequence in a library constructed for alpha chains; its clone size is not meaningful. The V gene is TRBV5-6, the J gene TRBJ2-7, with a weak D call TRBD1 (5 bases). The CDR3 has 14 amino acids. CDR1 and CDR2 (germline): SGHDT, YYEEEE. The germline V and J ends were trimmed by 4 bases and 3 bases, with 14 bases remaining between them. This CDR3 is CASSQDNRLYEQYV. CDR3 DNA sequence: TGTGCCAGCAGCCAGGACAACCGACTCTACGAGCAGTACGTC.

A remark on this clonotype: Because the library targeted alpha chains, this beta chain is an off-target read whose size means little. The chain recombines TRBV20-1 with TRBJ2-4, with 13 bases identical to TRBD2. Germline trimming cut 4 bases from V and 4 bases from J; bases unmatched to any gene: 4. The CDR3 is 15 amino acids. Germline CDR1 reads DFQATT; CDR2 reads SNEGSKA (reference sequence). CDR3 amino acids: CSATVGLAGKNIQYF. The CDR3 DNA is TGCAGTGCTACCGTGGGACTAGCGGGAAAAAACATTCAGTACTTC.

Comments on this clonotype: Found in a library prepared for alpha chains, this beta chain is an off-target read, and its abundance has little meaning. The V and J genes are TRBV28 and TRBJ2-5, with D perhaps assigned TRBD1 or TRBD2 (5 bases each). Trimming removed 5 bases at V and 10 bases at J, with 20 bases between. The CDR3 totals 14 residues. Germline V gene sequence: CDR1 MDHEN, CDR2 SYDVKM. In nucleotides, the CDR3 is TGTGCCAGCAGTCCAGGGCCCGAGAGGGCCGTCCAGTACTTC. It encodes CASSPGPERAVQYF.